Given below is one T cell receptor beta chain in context. This specimen belongs to a study of technical replicates of blood from a handful of donors. Profiling relied on immunoSEQ multiplex PCR, and the TCRdb table lists in-frame clones only, not all of them. This sample carries more than 65,000 clones, about 81% of them seen once, and the ten largest clones take around 3.9%. Trimming took off 11 bases at V and 6 bases at J, with 23 bases between the two ends. The CDR3 is 14 residues long. In germline, CDR1 is SEHNR, CDR2 FQNEAQ (reference sequence). The material sequenced was PBMCs. The receptor was derived from a human donor in good health. Some clones in this sample may be carry-over from other donors' samples. This chain connects TRBV7-9 to TRBJ2-7; TRBD2 might be the D (6 bases). The CDR3 here is CAYTGRGHLIEQYF. The CDR3 nucleotides are TGTGCCTACACCGGGAGAGGTCACCTCATCGAGCAGTACTTC.